A single sample gave rise to the 9 T cell receptor beta chains below, sequenced in a study of OX40 agonist ivuxolimab in advanced cancers. The protocol used for the library was the immunoSEQ multiplex PCR assay. TCRdb provides this immuneACCESS table in a form limited to in-frame rearrangements. Some clones are lacking; in checked studies, under half of them reflect an unresolved V gene, and why the rest are absent is not known. This sample is represented by under 85,000 clones; around 80% of them were singletons. The ten largest clones add up to roughly 5.4% of the sample. Sequenced material: CD4+ or CD8+ T cells sorted from blood, taken in a trial of the OX40 agonist ivuxolimab. These receptors all stem from an adult with an advanced solid tumor such as melanoma, head and neck, liver or kidney cancer.

The V gene is TRBV11-2, the J gene TRBJ2-4; D is unclear. The CDR3 consists of 15 residues. The germline gives CDR1 SGHAT, CDR2 FQNNGV. Trimming stripped 1 base from V and 8 bases from J, with 15 bases between. Written as DNA, the CDR3 is TGTGCCAGCAGCTTAGCTCCTTCTGGGTACGACATTCAGTACTTC. Protein: CASSLAPSGYDIQYF.

This chain's CDR3 is CASRPSGRTNEQFF. DNA for the CDR3: TGTGCCAGCCGCCCTAGCGGGAGAACCAATGAGCAGTTCTTC. The chain links TRBV27 to TRBJ2-1; 10 positions match TRBD2. Germline V lookup: CDR1 MNHEY, CDR2 SMNVEV (reference sequence). The trim removed 8 bases at V and 6 bases at J, leaving 7 bases unmatched. The CDR3 sequence is 14 residues long.

The rearrangement joins TRBV7-8 to TRBJ2-5; D remains ambiguous. The CDR3 covers 15 residues. V lost 1 base, J lost 3 bases, and 12 bases lay in between. CDR1 and CDR2 (germline): SGHVS, FQNEAQ. The chain's CDR3 is CASSLEGYRKETQYF. The CDR3 DNA sequence: TGTGCCAGCAGCTTAGAGGGCTACCGCAAAGAGACCCAGTACTTC.

A single count supports this clone. V is TRBV5-4 and J is TRBJ2-2; 9 bases match TRBD2. The V and J ends lost 0 bases and 1 base, in that order; junction bases with no gene match: 1. CDR1 and CDR2 from the germline V gene are SGHNT and YYREEE (reference sequence). The CDR3 contains 16 residues. The DNA for the CDR3 is TGTGCCAGCAGCTTGGATAGCGGGAGGAACACCGGGGAGCTGTTTTTT. This codes for CASSLDSGRNTGELFF.

V is TRBV6-7 and J is TRBJ2-7; no firm D call. TRBV6-7 is labeled an ORF, and its function is uncertain. CDR3 length: 12 residues. V dropped 6 bases and J dropped 2 bases, with 8 bases sitting between them. CDR3 DNA: TGTGCCAGCAGGTGGAAAACCTACGAGCAGTACTTC. It yields the protein CASRWKTYEQYF.

The chain joins TRBV7-3 to TRBJ2-3, with D possibly TRBD2 on 6 matching bases. In germline, CDR1 is SGHTA, CDR2 FQGTGA. V was shortened by 2 bases and J by 2 bases, with 14 bases between the two germline ends. This CDR3 comprises 16 residues. This CDR3 is CASSLEGTLVTDTQYF. The DNA of the CDR3 is TGTGCCAGCAGCTTAGAAGGGACTCTTGTCACAGATACGCAGTATTTT.

The chain employs TRBV28 and TRBJ1-6; a weak D match, TRBD1 (6 bases). Germline values: CDR1 MDHEN, CDR2 SYDVKM. CDR3 length: 16 amino acids. V was pared by 8 bases and J by 10 bases, with 24 bases between. CDR3 in DNA: TGTGCCAGCTATACCCCTGGAGGGGGTAGTAAGTCACCCCTCCACTTT. Translated: CASYTPGGGSKSPLHF.

The chain recombines TRBV21-1 with TRBJ1-5; the tabulated D call, TRBD1, remains unverified against the DNA. TRBV21-1 is assigned pseudogene status. The CDR3 extends over 18 amino acids. In nucleotides, the CDR3 is TGTGCCAGCAGCTACCCTTTCAGGGAATCTCTTAGCAATCAGCCCCAGCATTTT. Amino acid sequence: CASSYPFRESLSNQPQHF.

This chain links TRBV5-6 with TRBJ2-5; no firm D call. This CDR3 comprises 11 residues. From germline, CDR1 is SGHDT and CDR2 YYEEEE. Trimming stripped 0 bases from V and 6 bases from J, with 3 bases between. CDR3 sequence reads: CASSLAKTQYF. The CDR3 DNA reads TGTGCCAGCAGCTTGGCAAAGACCCAGTACTTC.